This is a list of T cell receptor beta chains from one sample in a study of cytomegalovirus exposure and HLA in healthy donors. The data were produced by immunoSEQ multiplex PCR, yet TCRdb's version contains in-frame clones alone and is incomplete. The sample holds over 150,000 clones, roughly 80% seen once. Sample: PBMCs. Receptors originate from a man aged 25-45 years in good health and CMV-seronegative. Each CDR3 is given with its conserved first and last residue. The D gene is left open where the match is weak. Where a row states a size, it is once, few, many or the class of an expanded clone; other rows omit it.

CASSLAQGHGYTF | TGTGCCAGCAGCTTAGCCCAGGGGCATGGCTACACCTTC | TRBV7-9 | - | TRBJ1-2 | -
CASSGTGMGDQPQHF | TGTGCCAGCAGCGGGACAGGGATGGGAGATCAGCCCCAGCATTTT | TRBV7-6 | TRBD1 | TRBJ1-5 | -
CSVAIGTGTYEQYF | TGCAGCGTGGCTATTGGGACAGGGACCTACGAGCAGTACTTC | TRBV29-1 | TRBD1 | TRBJ2-7 | -
CASSQGPPYEQYF | TGCGCCAGCAGCCAGGGGCCTCCCTACGAGCAGTACTTC | TRBV4-3 | - | TRBJ2-7 | -
CASSTKPGTGGQETQYF | TGTGCCAGCTCAACTAAGCCCGGGACAGGGGGTCAAGAGACCCAGTACTTC | TRBV18 | TRBD1 | TRBJ2-5 | once
CASSPGSGRAYEQYF | TGCGCCAGCAGCCCCGGTAGCGGGAGGGCCTACGAGCAGTACTTC | TRBV4-1 | TRBD2 | TRBJ2-7 | -
CASSYWGGEQYF | TGTGCCAGCAGTTACTGGGGAGGCGAGCAGTACTTC | TRBV6-5 | - | TRBJ2-7 | -
CASSQIHNGNQPQHF | TGTGCCAGCAGCCAGATCCATAACGGCAATCAGCCCCAGCATTTT | TRBV27 | - | TRBJ1-5 | -
CASSLEGARQYF | TGTGCCAGCAGCTTGGAGGGGGCGAGGCAGTATTTT | TRBV5-6 | TRBD1 | TRBJ2-3 | -
CATSGRQVGDTEAFF | TGTGCCACCAGCGGACGACAGGTTGGGGACACTGAAGCTTTCTTT | TRBV15 | - | TRBJ1-1 | few
CASSPQGALDTQYF | TGTGCCAGCAGCCCTCAGGGGGCCCTTGATACGCAGTATTTT | TRBV7-9 | TRBD1 | TRBJ2-3 | -
CASSYDTGPGVTEAFF | TGTGCCAGCAGTTACGACACAGGCCCGGGAGTCACTGAAGCTTTCTTT | TRBV6-5 | - | TRBJ1-1 | -
CASTQYNEQFF | TGTGCCAGTACCCAGTACAATGAGCAGTTCTTC | TRBV6-1 | - | TRBJ2-1 | -
CASSPQGANTIYF | TGTGCCAGCTCACCTCAGGGGGCGAACACCATATATTTT | TRBV18 | TRBD1 | TRBJ1-3 | -
CASSPGTGRQETQYF | TGTGCCAGCAGTCCCGGGACAGGGCGTCAAGAGACCCAGTACTTC | TRBV7-7 | TRBD1 | TRBJ2-5 | -
CASSDGQEPDTQYF | TGTGCCAGCAGTGACGGGCAGGAACCAGATACGCAGTATTTT | TRBV6-4 | - | TRBJ2-3 | few
CASSFRQSSYEQYF | TGTGCCAGCAGCTTTAGACAAAGCTCCTACGAGCAGTACTTC | TRBV7-8 | - | TRBJ2-7 | -
CAGQGNYGYTF | TGTGCCGGACAGGGGAACTATGGCTACACCTTC | TRBV30 | TRBD1 | TRBJ1-2 | -
CASSLERESYEQYF | TGTGCCAGCAGTCTTGAGCGGGAGTCCTACGAGCAGTACTTC | TRBV2 | TRBD2 | TRBJ2-7 | -
CASSPEAASYEQYF | TGTGCCAGCTCACCAGAGGCGGCCTCCTACGAGCAGTACTTC | TRBV18 | - | TRBJ2-7 | -
CASSQDLGQGGTEAFF | TGTGCCAGCAGCCAAGATTTGGGACAGGGGGGGACTGAAGCTTTCTTT | TRBV14 | TRBD1 | TRBJ1-1 | -
CASSSSGLGSYEQYF | TGTGCCAGCAGCTCTAGCGGACTCGGCTCCTACGAGCAGTACTTC | TRBV5-8 | TRBD2 | TRBJ2-7 | -
CASSLRRDRGLYEQYF | TGTGCCAGCAGTTTAAGAAGGGACAGGGGGCTCTACGAGCAGTACTTC | TRBV27 | TRBD1 | TRBJ2-7 | -
CASSQDKLGQRMATQYF | TGCGCCAGCAGCCAAGATAAGTTAGGACAGCGCATGGCTACGCAGTATTTT | TRBV4-3 | - | TRBJ2-3 | -
CASSLTPGQSTGELFF | TGTGCCAGCAGTTTAACGCCGGGACAGAGCACCGGGGAGCTGTTTTTT | TRBV28 | TRBD1 | TRBJ2-2 | -
CASSTRQGFEQYF | TGTGCCAGCAGCACCCGACAGGGGTTCGAGCAGTACTTC | TRBV14 | TRBD1 | TRBJ2-7 | once